This T cell receptor (beta chain) comes out of a study of cytomegalovirus exposure and HLA in healthy donors (dated by TCRdb to 2015 to 2018). Looking at the study overall: An earlier analysis of roughly 630 of the donors reported about 290 Gb of sequence data and 117 million unique TCR beta sequences from 150 million to 200 million T cells. Roughly 300 gigabases of sequencing data and roughly 80 million unique TCR sequences made up an early release that covered 500 to 700 HLA-typed donors. The number of donors typed differed by locus, with about 629-640 for A, B, C, DRB1 and DQB1, roughly 550 for DQA1, over 600 for DPA1, and some 440 for DPB1. Of the roughly 420 genotyped donors, 75% to 85% were placed in the genetic ancestry cluster associated with self-reported Caucasian donors. An earlier analysis of about 620 of the donors applied high-throughput TCR beta sequencing to assess whether each TCR beta V gene segment acted as functional or pseudogenic. Among about 400 genotyped donors of the cohort, an average of roughly 230,000 unique TCR beta nucleotide sequences was sequenced per donor, of which approximately 19% were non-productive. Alongside the repertoire data, information on donor age, sex, ethnicity and CMV serostatus was compiled. In a later genetic analysis, genome-wide SNP genotypes for about 55% of the roughly 700 donors were used, and that subset was treated as a discovery cohort. Rather than using new phenotypic data, the later analysis identified candidate immune exposures from TCR beta sequences and from how often those sequences occurred across donors. Five DR-DQ haplotypes were treated as single units for association and clustering because of strong linkage in the cohort. The T cell repertoires of around 670 subjects were profiled by immunosequencing and related to cytomegalovirus serostatus. To predict cytomegalovirus infection status, the study combined high-throughput TCR immunosequencing, statistical association of individual TCRs with disease status, and machine learning. All discovery cohort repertoires had been generated on a single sequencing platform. The study aimed to test whether cataloging public T cell receptors could reveal signatures of past pathogen exposure. In addition to the first cohort of 666 subjects, a separate validation cohort of about 120 different subjects was used. A later analysis re-examined previously published TCR beta repertoires from about 670 donors and added high-resolution HLA genotyping to investigate patterns of TCR occurrence. HLA typing covered class I and class II loci at four-digit resolution.

Relative to germline, V is missing 1 base and J is missing 0 bases, with 12 bases of the junction outside any gene match. The CDR3 measures 18 amino acids from cysteine to phenylalanine. The DNA shown is the 54-base CDR3, in frame from base 1. Via the germline V gene, CDR1 is MDHEN and CDR2 SYDVKM. This clone occurred once. The target of this receptor is not known. No qualities accompany the bases; no much larger clone lies one base away. The library was obtained by the immunoSEQ multiplex PCR assay. For the multiplex PCR, a mixture combining 60 forward primers for TCR Vbeta segments and 13 reverse primers for TCR Jbeta segments was used. The CDR3 region of rearranged TCR beta genes was amplified from genomic DNA with a multiplex PCR assay. The amplified TCR beta libraries were sequenced on the Illumina HiSeq System as 87-base-pair reads. Per the source publication's procedure: Across the 666 repertoires, a later analysis counted roughly 84 million unique TCR beta chains, roughly 11 million of which were shared by at least two donors. A nearest-neighbor algorithm error-corrected the raw reads and collapsed the reads into unique sequences, merging closely related sequences to remove PCR and sequencing errors. V, D and J gene segments were assigned by aligning CDR3 sequences to IMGT reference sequences. For a sequence to be retained, at least a six-nucleotide match to both a V gene segment and a J gene segment was required. A rearrangement was called productive if the CDR3 had no stop codons and remained in frame with V and J, and every other rearrangement was called non-productive. Following IMGT convention, CDR3 was defined as the stretch from the second conserved V-encoded cysteine to the conserved J-encoded phenylalanine. In an earlier analysis of some 550 of the donors, sequences lacking an unambiguous match to a single V gene segment were excluded. In an earlier analysis of approximately 560 of the donors, a V segment was called functional when productive rearrangements were above 56.7%, and segregating when the standard deviation between donors exceeded 5%. A statistical classification framework was built to diagnose cytomegalovirus status from the catalog of TCR beta chain sequences. In a later analysis, V and J genes were assigned by comparing TCR nucleotide sequences against IMGT/GENE-DB human TR gene sequences. A later analysis assigned CDR3 sequences and most-parsimonious VDJ recombination scenarios with the TCRdist pipeline. In a later analysis, every TCR beta chain was defined by the combination of its CDR3 amino acid sequence and its V-gene family, and reads without a unique V-gene family were dropped. As a way to deal with suspected cross-contamination and a sequencing artifact, a later analysis dropped 640 or so nucleotide sequences that were highly shared and had low generation probability. In a later analysis, a clonal expansion index for each public chain was calculated from normalized within-repertoire ranks of inferred template counts. In a later analysis, generation probabilities were computed using a VDJ recombination model fitted to out-of-frame rearrangements, and the results were checked against IGoR. In a later analysis, hypergeometric tests were used to score TCR-TCR, TCR-HLA and TCR-CMV co-occurrence, with a repertoire-size bias correction applied to TCR pairs. In a later analysis, false discovery rates were estimated by permuting HLA or CMV assignments 20 times. A later analysis grouped co-occurring TCRs with DBSCAN, adding TCRdist sequence similarity when clustering within HLA-allele-positive subsets. Repertoires with fewer than 30,000 or more than 120,000 public chains, plus five repertoires with anomalous nucleotide sharing, were excluded from co-occurrence clustering. Imported from immuneACCESS, the table was reduced by TCRdb to in-frame sequences with V and J called. These copies leave out some clones; in studies compared against another copy, an unresolved V gene accounts for under half, and the cause of the remainder is not known. That table gives V, J and clone size, and the DNA gave D and trimming. The sample has roughly 130,000 clones on record, around 80% of them singletons. Roughly 5.5% of the sample goes to the ten largest clones.

The cohort consisted of 600 to 750 healthy bone marrow donors. At the time of sampling, all cohort members were nominally healthy, though unrecorded immune exposures were likely present. The donor tested CMV seronegative, placing the donor among the 300 to 450 seronegative members of the cohort. A peripheral blood sample was provided by each donor, and peripheral blood mononuclear cells were used for TCR beta sequencing. The Qiagen DNeasy Blood Extraction Kit was used to extract genomic DNA from the blood cell samples. Broader findings and caveats from the paper: A further reported finding was that TCR beta sequences accurately predicted the HLA-A and HLA-B alleles for most subjects in the first cohort. Across donors, most TCR sequences were observed very rarely, whereas some public TCRs were present in many individuals. The authors suggested that the approach could potentially be extended to other disease states and immunological phenotypes. A later analysis found that TCR association rates varied across HLA loci, with DRB1 alleles showing the most associated TCRs and HLA-C alleles the fewest. In a later analysis, most CMV-associated TCR beta chains were found to appear HLA-restricted, with HLA associations seemingly driven largely by CMV exposure. Several of the top co-occurrence clusters appeared to be linked to parvovirus B19, influenza, CMV and Epstein-Barr virus, according to a later analysis. Because HLA typing was missing for some donors at each locus, association tests included only the typed subset. V-gene and J-gene trimming of TCR beta chains was associated with a missense DCLRE1C variant in a later genetic analysis, and the association was replicated in an independent cohort. Compared with equally common non-associated chains, HLA-associated TCR beta chains in a later analysis were more clonally expanded and had lower generation probabilities. Some IMGT-functional V segments, including TRBV6-2 and TRBV6-3, could not be told apart with the 87-base-pair reads, so those segments were excluded. A cluster of highly shared sequence variants was judged likely to represent a technical artifact of the sequencing pipeline. Linkage disequilibrium might explain the correlated functional status among segregating V segments, but an unknown experimental factor could not be ruled out. The classifier was reported to diagnose cytomegalovirus status with high specificity and sensitivity in both the original cohort and the validation cohort. Immune exposure information for the cohort was limited to CMV serostatus. At a false discovery rate of 0.05, a later analysis linked roughly 17,000 TCR beta sequences to specific HLA alleles. A total of roughly 160 TCR beta chains were listed by the study as associated with cytomegalovirus. Strong co-occurrence of HLA alleles, especially DR and DQ, made assigning TCR associations to individual alleles difficult. Three of the identified cytomegalovirus-associated TCR beta chains were confirmed in vitro to be specific for cytomegalovirus antigens. The earlier analysis of 450 to 700 of the donors excluded over 15 rarely observed V segments, including chromosome 9 orphons, because counts were too low. In an earlier analysis of some 540 of the donors, most TCR beta V segments appeared in productive rearrangements about 90% or about 30% of the time, broadly matching IMGT annotations. The presence/absence analyses assumed that sequencing depth was roughly uniform across donors, and that assumption may not be true. The cohort was sequenced for TCR beta chains only, and without alpha or paired-chain data the features that could be detected were limited. Compared with the roughly 670-donor mean, donors in an Asian-associated ancestry cluster had fewer N-insertions in productive TCRs, according to a later genetic analysis.

The sample consisted of PBMCs. This receptor was obtained from a man aged 30-40 years in good health and CMV-seronegative. The sequence links TRBV28 to TRBJ2-7, with 7 junctional bases fitting TRBD2. CDR3 reads: CASSLFVAASGNSYEQYF. The DNA is TGTGCCAGCAGTTTATTCGTTGCGGCTAGCGGCAACTCCTACGAGCAGTACTTC.